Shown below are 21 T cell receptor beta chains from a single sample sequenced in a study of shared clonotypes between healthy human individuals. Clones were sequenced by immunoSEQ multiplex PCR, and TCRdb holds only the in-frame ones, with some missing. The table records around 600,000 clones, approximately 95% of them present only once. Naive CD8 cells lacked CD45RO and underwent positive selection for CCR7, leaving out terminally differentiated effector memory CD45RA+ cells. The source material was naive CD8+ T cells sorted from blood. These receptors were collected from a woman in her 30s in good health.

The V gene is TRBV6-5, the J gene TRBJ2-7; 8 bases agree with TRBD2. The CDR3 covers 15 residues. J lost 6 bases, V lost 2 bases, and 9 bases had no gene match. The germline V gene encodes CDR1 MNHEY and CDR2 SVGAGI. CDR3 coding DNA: TGTGCCAGCAGTTACGGCAGCGGGAGTGCGCTCGAGCAGTACTTC. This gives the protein CASSYGSGSALEQYF.

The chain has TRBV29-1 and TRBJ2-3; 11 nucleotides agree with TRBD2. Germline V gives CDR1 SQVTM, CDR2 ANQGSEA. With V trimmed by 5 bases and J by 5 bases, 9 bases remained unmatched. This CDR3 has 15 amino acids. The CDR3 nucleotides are TGCAGCGTTCTGGGGATAGCGGGAGGGTTAGATACGCAGTATTTT. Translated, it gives CSVLGIAGGLDTQYF.

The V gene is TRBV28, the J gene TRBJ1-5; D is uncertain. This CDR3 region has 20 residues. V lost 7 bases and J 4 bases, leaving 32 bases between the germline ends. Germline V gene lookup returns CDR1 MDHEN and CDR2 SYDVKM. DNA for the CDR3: TGTGCCAGCACCCGTTTGGGTGGGTCGTTCACGAAGGTCGAGAATCAGCCCCAGCATTTT. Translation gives CASTRLGGSFTKVENQPQHF.

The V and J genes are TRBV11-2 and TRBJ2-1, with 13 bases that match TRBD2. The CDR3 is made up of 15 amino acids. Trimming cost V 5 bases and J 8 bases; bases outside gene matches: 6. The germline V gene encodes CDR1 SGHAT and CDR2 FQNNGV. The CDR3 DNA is TGTGCCAGCAGCCTACTAGCGGGAGGGCCAGATGAGCAGTTCTTC. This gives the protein CASSLLAGGPDEQFF.

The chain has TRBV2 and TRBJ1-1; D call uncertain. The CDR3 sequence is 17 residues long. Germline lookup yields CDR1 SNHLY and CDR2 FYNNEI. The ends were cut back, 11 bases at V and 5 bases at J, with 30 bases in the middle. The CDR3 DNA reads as TGTGCCGGTAAGAAGAAGGTATCGCAGGAAGTAACGACTGAAGCTTTCTTT. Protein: CAGKKKVSQEVTTEAFF.

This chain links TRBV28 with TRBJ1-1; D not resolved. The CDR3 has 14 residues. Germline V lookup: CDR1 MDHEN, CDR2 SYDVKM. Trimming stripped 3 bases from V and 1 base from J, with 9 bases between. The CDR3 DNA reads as TGTGCCAGCAGTTTTCCGATCGGGAACACTGAAGCTTTCTTT. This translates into CASSFPIGNTEAFF.

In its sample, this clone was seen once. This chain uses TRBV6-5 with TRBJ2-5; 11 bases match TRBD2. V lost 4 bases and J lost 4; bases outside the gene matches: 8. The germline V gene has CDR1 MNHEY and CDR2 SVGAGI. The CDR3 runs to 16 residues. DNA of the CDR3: TGTGCCAGCAGTTCAGGACTAGCGGGTGGCGTAGAGACCCAGTACTTC. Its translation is CASSSGLAGGVETQYF.

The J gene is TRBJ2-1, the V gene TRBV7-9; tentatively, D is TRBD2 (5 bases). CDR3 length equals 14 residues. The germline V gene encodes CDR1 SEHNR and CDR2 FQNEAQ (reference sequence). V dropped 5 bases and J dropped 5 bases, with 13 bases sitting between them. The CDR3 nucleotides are TGTGCCAGCAGCCAAACTAGTTTCCACAATGAGCAGTTCTTC. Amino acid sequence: CASSQTSFHNEQFF. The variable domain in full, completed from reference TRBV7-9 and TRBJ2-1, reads DTGVSQNPRHKITKRGQNVTFRCDPISEHNRLYWYRQTLGQGPEFLTYFQNEAQLEKSRLLSDRFSAERPKGSFSTLEIQRTEQGDSAMYLCASSQTSFHNEQFFGPGTRLTVL.

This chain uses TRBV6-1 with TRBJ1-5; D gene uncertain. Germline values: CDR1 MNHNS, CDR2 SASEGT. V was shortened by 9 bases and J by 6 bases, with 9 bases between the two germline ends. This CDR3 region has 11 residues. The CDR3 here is CASMRGQPQHF. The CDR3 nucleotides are TGTGCCAGTATGAGAGGTCAGCCCCAGCATTTT.

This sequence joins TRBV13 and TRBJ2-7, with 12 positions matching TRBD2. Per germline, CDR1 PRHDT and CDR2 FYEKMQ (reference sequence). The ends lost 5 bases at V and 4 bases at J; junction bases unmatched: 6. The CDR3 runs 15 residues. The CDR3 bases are TGTGCCAGCAGCATGACTAGCGGGAGTAGTTACGAGCAGTACTTC. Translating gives CASSMTSGSSYEQYF.

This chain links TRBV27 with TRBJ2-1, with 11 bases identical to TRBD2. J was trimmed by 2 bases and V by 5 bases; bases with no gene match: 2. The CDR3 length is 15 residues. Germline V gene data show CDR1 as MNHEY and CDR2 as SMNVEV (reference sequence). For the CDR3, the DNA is TGTGCCAGCAGTCGGACTAGCGGGCCCTACAATGAGCAGTTCTTC. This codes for CASSRTSGPYNEQFF.

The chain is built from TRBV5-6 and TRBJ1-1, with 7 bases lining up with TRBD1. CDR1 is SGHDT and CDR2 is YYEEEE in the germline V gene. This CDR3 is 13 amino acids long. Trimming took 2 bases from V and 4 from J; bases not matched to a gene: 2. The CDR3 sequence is CASSFQGGTEAFF. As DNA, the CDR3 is TGTGCCAGCAGCTTTCAGGGGGGCACTGAAGCTTTCTTT.

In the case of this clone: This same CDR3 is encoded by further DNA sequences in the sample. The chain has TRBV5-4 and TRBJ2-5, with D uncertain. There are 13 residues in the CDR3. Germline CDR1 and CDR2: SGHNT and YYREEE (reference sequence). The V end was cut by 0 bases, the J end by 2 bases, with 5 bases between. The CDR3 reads CASSLAEQETQYF. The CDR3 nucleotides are TGTGCCAGCAGCTTGGCTGAGCAAGAGACCCAGTACTTC.

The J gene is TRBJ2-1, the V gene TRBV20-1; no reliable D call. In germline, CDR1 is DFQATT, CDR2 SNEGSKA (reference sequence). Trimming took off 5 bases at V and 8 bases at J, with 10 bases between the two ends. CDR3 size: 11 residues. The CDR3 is CSALFVDEQFF. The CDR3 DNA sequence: TGCAGTGCTCTTTTTGTGGATGAGCAGTTCTTC.

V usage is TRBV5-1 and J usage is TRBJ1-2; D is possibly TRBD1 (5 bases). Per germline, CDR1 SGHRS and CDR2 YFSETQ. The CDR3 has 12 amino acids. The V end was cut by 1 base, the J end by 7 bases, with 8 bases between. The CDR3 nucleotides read TGCGCCAGCAGCTTGCAGGGACTTGGCTACACCTTC. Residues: CASSLQGLGYTF.

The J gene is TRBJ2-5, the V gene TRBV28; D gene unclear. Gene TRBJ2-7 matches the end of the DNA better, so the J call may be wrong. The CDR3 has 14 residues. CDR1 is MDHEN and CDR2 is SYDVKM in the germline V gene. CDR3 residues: CASRTTALGYEQYF. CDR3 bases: TGTGCCAGCAGAACTACGGCCCTGGGCTACGAGCAGTACTTC.

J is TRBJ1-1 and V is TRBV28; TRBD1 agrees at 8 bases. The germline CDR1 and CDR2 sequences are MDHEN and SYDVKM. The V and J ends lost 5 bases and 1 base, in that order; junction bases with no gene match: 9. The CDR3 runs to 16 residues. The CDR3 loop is CASSLNRGTRNTEAFF. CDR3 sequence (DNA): TGTGCCAGCAGTCTTAACAGGGGGACAAGGAACACTGAAGCTTTCTTT.

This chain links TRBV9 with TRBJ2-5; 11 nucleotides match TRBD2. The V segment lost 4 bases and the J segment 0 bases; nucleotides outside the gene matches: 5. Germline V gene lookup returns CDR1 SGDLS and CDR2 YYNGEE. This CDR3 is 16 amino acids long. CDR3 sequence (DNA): TGTGCCAGCAGCCCCAGACTAGCGGGGTACCAAGAGACCCAGTACTTC. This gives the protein CASSPRLAGYQETQYF.

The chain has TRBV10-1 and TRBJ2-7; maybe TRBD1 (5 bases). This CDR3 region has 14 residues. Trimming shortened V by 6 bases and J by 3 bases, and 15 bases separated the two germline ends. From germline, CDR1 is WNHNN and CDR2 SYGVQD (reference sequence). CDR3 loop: CASSQDSIYYEQYF. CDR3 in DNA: TGCGCCAGCAGCCAAGACAGCATCTACTACGAGCAGTACTTC.

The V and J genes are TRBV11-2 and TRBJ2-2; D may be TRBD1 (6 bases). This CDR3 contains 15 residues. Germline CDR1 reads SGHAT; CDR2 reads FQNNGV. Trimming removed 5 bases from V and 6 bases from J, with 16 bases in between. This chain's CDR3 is CASSPWTAQSGELFF. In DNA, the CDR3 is TGTGCCAGCAGCCCTTGGACAGCCCAGTCCGGGGAGCTGTTTTTT.

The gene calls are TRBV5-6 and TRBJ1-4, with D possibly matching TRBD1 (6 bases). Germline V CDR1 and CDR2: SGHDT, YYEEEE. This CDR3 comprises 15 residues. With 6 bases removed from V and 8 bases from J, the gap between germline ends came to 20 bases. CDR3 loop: CASTVLAVTGEKLFF. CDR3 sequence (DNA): TGTGCCAGCACCGTCTTGGCCGTCACAGGGGAAAAACTGTTTTTT.